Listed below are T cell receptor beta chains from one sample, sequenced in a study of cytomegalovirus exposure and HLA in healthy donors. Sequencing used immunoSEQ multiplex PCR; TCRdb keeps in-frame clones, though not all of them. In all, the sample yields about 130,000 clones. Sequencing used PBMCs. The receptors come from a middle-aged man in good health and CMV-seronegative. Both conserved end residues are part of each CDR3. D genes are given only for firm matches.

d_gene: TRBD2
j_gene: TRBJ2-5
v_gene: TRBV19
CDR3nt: TGTGCCAGTAGTATTGCCCCGACTAGCGGTGAGACCCAGTACTTC
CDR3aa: CASSIAPTSGETQYF

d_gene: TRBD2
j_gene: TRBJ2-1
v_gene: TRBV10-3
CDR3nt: TGTGCCATCAGTGGGACTAGCGGGAGATACAATGAGCAGTTCTTC
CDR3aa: CAISGTSGRYNEQFF

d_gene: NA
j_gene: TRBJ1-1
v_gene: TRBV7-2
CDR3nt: TGCGCCAGCAGCTTTTCAGTGAACACTGAAGCTTTCTTT
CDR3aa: CASSFSVNTEAFF

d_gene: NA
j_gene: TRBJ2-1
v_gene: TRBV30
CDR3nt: TGTGCCTGGAGTGTGCAGCGGAACTCCTACAATGAGCAGTTCTTC
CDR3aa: CAWSVQRNSYNEQFF

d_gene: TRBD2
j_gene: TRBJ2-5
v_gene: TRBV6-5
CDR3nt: TGTGCCAGCAGTCCCGAAGCGGGGGGGGTGAAGACCCAGTACTTC
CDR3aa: CASSPEAGGVKTQYF

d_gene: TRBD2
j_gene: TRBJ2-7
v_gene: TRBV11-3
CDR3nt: TGTGCCAGCAGCATGGGGGGGGTCGGATACGAGCAGTACTTC
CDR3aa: CASSMGGVGYEQYF

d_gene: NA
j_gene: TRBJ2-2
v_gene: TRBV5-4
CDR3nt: TGTGCCAGCAGCCGAGCCGGAGGGAGCACCGGGGAGCTGTTTTTT
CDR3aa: CASSRAGGSTGELFF

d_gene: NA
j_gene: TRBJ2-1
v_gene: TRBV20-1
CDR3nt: TGCAGTGCTAGTAACAACAATGAGCAGTTCTTC
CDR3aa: CSASNNNEQFF

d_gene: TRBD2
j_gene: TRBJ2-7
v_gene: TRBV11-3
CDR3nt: TGTGCCAGCAGCTTGACTAGCGGTACCTACGAGCAGTACTTC
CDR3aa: CASSLTSGTYEQYF

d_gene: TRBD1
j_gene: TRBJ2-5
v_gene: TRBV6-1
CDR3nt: TGTGCCAGCAGTGAGACACAGGGGTGGACCCAGTACTTC
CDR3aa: CASSETQGWTQYF

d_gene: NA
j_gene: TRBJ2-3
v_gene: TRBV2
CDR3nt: TGTGCCAGCAGCCAGGTCACAGATACGCAGTATTTT
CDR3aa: CASSQVTDTQYF

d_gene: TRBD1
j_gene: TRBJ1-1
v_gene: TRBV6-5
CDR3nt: TGTGCCAGCAGTTACTCGGGACAGGGATACACTGAAGCTTTCTTT
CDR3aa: CASSYSGQGYTEAFF

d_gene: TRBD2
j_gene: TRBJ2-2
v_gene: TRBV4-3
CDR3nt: TGCGCCAGCAGCGTACGGGGGGGGAACACCGGGGAGCTGTTTTTT
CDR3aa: CASSVRGGNTGELFF

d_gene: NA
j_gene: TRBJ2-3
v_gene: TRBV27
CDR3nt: TGTGCCAGCAGTGGGGCCGGGTGGTTCGATACGCAGTATTTT
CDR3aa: CASSGAGWFDTQYF

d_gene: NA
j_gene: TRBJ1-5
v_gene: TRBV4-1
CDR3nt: TGCGCCAGCAGCCTAGCAGCTTATAGCAATCAGCCCCAGCATTTT
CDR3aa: CASSLAAYSNQPQHF

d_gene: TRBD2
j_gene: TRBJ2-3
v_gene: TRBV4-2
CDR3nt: TGTGCCAGCAGCCAGATGAGACTAGCACAAGGCACAGATACGCAGTATTTT
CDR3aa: CASSQMRLAQGTDTQYF

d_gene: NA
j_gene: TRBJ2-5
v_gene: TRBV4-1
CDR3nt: TGCGCCAGCAGCTTTGACATCAACCAAGAGACCCAGTACTTC
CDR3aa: CASSFDINQETQYF

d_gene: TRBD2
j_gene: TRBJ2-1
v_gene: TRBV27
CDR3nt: TGTGCCACCGGGACTAGCGGAAGGAGCTCCTACAATGAGCAGTTCTTC
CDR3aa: CATGTSGRSSYNEQFF

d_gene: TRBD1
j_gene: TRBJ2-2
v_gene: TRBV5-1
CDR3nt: TGCGCCAGCAGCCCAACCCCCGGGACAGGGGGCGCCGGGGAGCTGTTTTTT
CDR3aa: CASSPTPGTGGAGELFF

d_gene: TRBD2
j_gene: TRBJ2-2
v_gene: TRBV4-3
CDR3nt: TGCGCCAGCAGGAGCGCAGCGGGAGTAACCGGGGAGCTGTTTTTT
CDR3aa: CASRSAAGVTGELFF

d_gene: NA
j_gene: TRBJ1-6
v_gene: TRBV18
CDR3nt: TGTGCCAGCTCACCATTTACAGGGAACGCTAGATCACCCCTCCACTTT
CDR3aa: CASSPFTGNARSPLHF

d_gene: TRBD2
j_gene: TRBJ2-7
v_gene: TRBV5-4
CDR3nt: TGTGCCAGCAGCTTGGAGGGCGGGAGAGTCTACGAGCAGTACTTC
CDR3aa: CASSLEGGRVYEQYF

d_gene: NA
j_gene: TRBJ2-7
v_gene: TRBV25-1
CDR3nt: TGTGCCAGCAGTGACCCGGGACATACTAACTACGAGCAGTACTTC
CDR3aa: CASSDPGHTNYEQYF

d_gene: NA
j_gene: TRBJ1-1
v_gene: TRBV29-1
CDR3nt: TGCAGCGTTGAAAATGGGGAGGTGGGTGAAGCTTTCTTT
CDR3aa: CSVENGEVGEAFF

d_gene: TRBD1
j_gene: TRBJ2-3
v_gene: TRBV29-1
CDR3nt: TGCAGCGTCGACAGGGGGGCGATAGATACGCAGTATTTT
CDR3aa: CSVDRGAIDTQYF

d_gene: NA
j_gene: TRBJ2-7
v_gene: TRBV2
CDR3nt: TGTGCCAGGACCCGGGGGAAGGGGTACGAGCAGTACTTC
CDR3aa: CARTRGKGYEQYF

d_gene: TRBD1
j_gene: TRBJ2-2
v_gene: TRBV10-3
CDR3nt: TGTGCCATGGGACAGCCGTCCGGAGCGAACACCGGGGAGCTGTTTTTT
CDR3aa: CAMGQPSGANTGELFF

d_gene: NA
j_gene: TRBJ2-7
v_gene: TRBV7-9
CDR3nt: TGTGCCAGCAGCTCCCGAACAGGGAGCTCCTACGAGCAGTACTTC
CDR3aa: CASSSRTGSSYEQYF

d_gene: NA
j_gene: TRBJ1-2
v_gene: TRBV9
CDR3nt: TGTGCCAGCAGCACTCAGGTTGGGTATGGCTACACCTTC
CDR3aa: CASSTQVGYGYTF

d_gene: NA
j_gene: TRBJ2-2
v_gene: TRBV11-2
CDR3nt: TGTGCCAGCAGCTTTCGGGGGTCGAACACCGGGGAGCTGTTTTTT
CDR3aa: CASSFRGSNTGELFF

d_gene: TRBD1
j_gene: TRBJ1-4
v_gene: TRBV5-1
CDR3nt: TGCGCCAGCAGCCCAGGGGACAGGGGGCTTGAAAAACTGTTTTTT
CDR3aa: CASSPGDRGLEKLFF

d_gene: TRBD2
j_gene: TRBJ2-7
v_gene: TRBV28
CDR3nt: TGTGCCAGCAGTTTTTTCGGTTCTAGCGGGAACTACGAGCAGTACTTC
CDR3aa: CASSFFGSSGNYEQYF